These 24 T cell receptor beta chains share one sample of origin, sequenced in a study of cytomegalovirus exposure and HLA in healthy donors. With 60 Vbeta and 13 Jbeta primers, the PCR was carried out. Generated by immunoSEQ multiplex PCR, the TCRdb table keeps only in-frame clones and is missing some. This table holds about 130,000 clones, about 76% found once. Specimen: PBMCs. The source is a man aged 40-49 years in good health and CMV-seropositive.

This chain links TRBV27 with TRBJ1-2; TRBD1 matches 7 bases. Trimming cost V 1 base and J 1 base; bases outside gene matches: 6. The CDR3 contains 16 residues. From germline, CDR1 is MNHEY and CDR2 SMNVEV (reference sequence). The CDR3 DNA reads as TGTGCCAGCAGTTTATGGGCGGGACAGAATAACTATGGCTACACCTTC. Protein sequence: CASSLWAGQNNYGYTF.

There are a few counts of this clone. This chain joins TRBV5-1 and TRBJ2-1, with 7 bases lining up with TRBD2. Germline lookup yields CDR1 SGHRS and CDR2 YFSETQ. J gave up 7 bases and V 0 bases, and 19 bases lay outside the gene matches. This CDR3 region has 19 residues. CDR3 nucleotides: TGCGCCAGCAGCTTGGGATTCCTAGCTATGGCGGGAGTGAGAAATGAGCAGTTCTTC. Translating it yields CASSLGFLAMAGVRNEQFF.

CDR3 protein: CASSTRTGGPQYF. CDR3 coding DNA: TGTGCCAGTAGTACAAGGACAGGGGGCCCGCAGTATTTT. This chain connects TRBV19 to TRBJ2-3; 11 bases align to TRBD1. CDR3 length: 13 residues. The V and J ends lost 4 bases and 10 bases, in that order; junction bases with no gene match: 4. Germline V gives CDR1 LNHDA, CDR2 SQIVND (reference sequence).

J is TRBJ2-1 and V is TRBV20-1, with D perhaps TRBD1 (6 bases). The ends were cut back, 3 bases at V and 13 bases at J, with 10 bases in the middle. Germline assignment: CDR1 DFQATT and CDR2 SNEGSKA (reference sequence). The CDR3 runs 10 residues. The CDR3 here is CSARGTFQFF. The DNA of the CDR3 is TGCAGTGCTAGGGGGACATTCCAGTTCTTC.

This clone was recorded only once. V usage is TRBV28 and J usage is TRBJ2-3, with TRBD2 matching over 9 bases. Trimming at V came to 2 bases and at J to 14 bases, leaving 5 bases not matched to a gene. This CDR3 has 12 amino acids. CDR1 is MDHEN, CDR2 SYDVKM, per germline. DNA for the CDR3: TGTGCCAGCAGTTTAAGGCGGGAGGGTCTGTATTTT. It yields the protein CASSLRREGLYF.

The rearrangement uses TRBV5-6 and TRBJ1-1; D possibly corresponds to TRBD1 (6 bases). The CDR3 length is 15 residues. Germline loops: CDR1 SGHDT, CDR2 YYEEEE. V was trimmed by 4 bases and J by 6 bases, leaving 19 bases between them. CDR3 nucleotide sequence: TGTGCCAGCAGCCCTCCAGCGGGGGCAGTTGCTGAAGCTTTCTTT. It codes for CASSPPAGAVAEAFF.

This chain joins TRBV10-3 and TRBJ1-1, with 8 bases lining up with TRBD1. The CDR3 runs 15 residues. The V segment lost 3 bases and the J segment 6 bases; nucleotides outside the gene matches: 9. The germline V gene encodes CDR1 ENHRY and CDR2 SYGVKD. The CDR3 is CAISERTGLESEAFF. The CDR3, as DNA: TGTGCCATCAGTGAAAGGACAGGGTTGGAGTCTGAAGCTTTCTTT.

This rearrangement joins TRBV5-1 to TRBJ2-1; 10 bases line up with TRBD2. CDR1 is SGHRS, CDR2 YFSETQ, per germline. The ends lost 2 bases at V and 7 bases at J; junction bases unmatched: 6. The CDR3 sequence is 15 residues long. The CDR3, as DNA: TGCGCCAGCAGCTTAGCGGGAGGGAGTATGAATGAGCAGTTCTTC. This translates into CASSLAGGSMNEQFF.

The chain links TRBV11-2 to TRBJ1-3; TRBD1 aligns across 8 bases. The CDR3 length is 16 residues. V trimming: 4 bases; J trimming: 9 bases; junction bases outside the gene matches: 14. Germline values: CDR1 SGHAT, CDR2 FQNNGV. CDR3 DNA: TGTGCCAGCAGCTCATCATCCGGACAGGGTCGAGGCACCATATATTTT. Translation gives CASSSSSGQGRGTIYF.

Remarks on this clone: A junction boundary mismatches the germline segment, possibly from a read error. This rearrangement joins TRBV27 to TRBJ2-4; D unresolved. This CDR3 has 15 amino acids. Germline V gene data show CDR1 as MNHEY and CDR2 as SMNVEV (reference sequence). CDR3 bases: TGCCGCAGCCTTTCAACCGTGGAGGCCAAAAACATTCAGTACTTC. Its protein product is CRSLSTVEAKNIQYF.

V is TRBV7-8 and J is TRBJ1-6; 9 positions match TRBD1. The CDR3 totals 15 residues. The V gene's germline CDR1 is SGHVS and CDR2 FQNEAQ. With V trimmed by 5 bases and J by 7 bases, 6 bases remained unmatched. CDR3 region: CASSLRDRVNSPLHF. For the CDR3, the DNA is TGTGCCAGCAGCCTAAGGGACAGGGTCAATTCACCCCTCCACTTT.

A single count supports this clone. V gene TRBV5-5 combines with J gene TRBJ1-1; 7 positions match TRBD1. There are 11 residues in the CDR3. V gave up 3 bases and J gave up 7 bases; unmatched junction bases: 0. Per germline, CDR1 SGHKS and CDR2 YYEKEE (reference sequence). CDR3 sequence: CASSWDSEAFF. The CDR3 nucleotides are TGTGCCAGCAGCTGGGACAGTGAAGCTTTCTTT.

This chain joins TRBV27 and TRBJ1-1; tentatively, D is TRBD1 (5 bases). The CDR3 has 15 residues. Looked up from germline, CDR1 is MNHEY and CDR2 is SMNVEV (reference sequence). Trimming removed 4 bases at V and 2 bases at J, with 14 bases between. The CDR3: CASSWVQGVNTEAFF. CDR3 coding DNA: TGTGCCAGCAGTTGGGTGCAGGGTGTTAACACTGAAGCTTTCTTT.

This clone was picked up a small number of times. The chain carries TRBV6-1 and TRBJ2-7; possibly TRBD2 for D (6 bases). V lost 8 bases, J lost 0 bases, and 11 bases lay in between. Germline V gives CDR1 MNHNS, CDR2 SASEGT. The CDR3 covers 13 residues. CDR3 loop: CASATSYSYEQYF. Here the CDR3 DNA reads TGTGCCAGCGCGACTAGTTACTCCTACGAGCAGTACTTC.

The CDR3 coding sequence is TGCGCCAGCAGCCCCGGACAGGGTTACGAAAAACTGTTTTTT. Translation gives CASSPGQGYEKLFF. The gene calls are TRBV5-1 and TRBJ1-4, with 8 bases fitting TRBD1. Germline V gene data show CDR1 as SGHRS and CDR2 as YFSETQ. Trimming removed 4 bases from V and 8 bases from J; junction bases left unmatched: 7. This CDR3 comprises 14 residues.

The chain is built from TRBV7-9 and TRBJ2-1, with a weak D call TRBD1 (5 bases). The CDR3 is made up of 14 amino acids. V lost 4 bases and J lost 7, with 14 bases in between. Per germline, CDR1 SEHNR and CDR2 FQNEAQ (reference sequence). The CDR3 DNA sequence: TGTGCCAGCAGCTCAGGGTTTCTGGGAAATGAGCAGTTCTTC. Translation: CASSSGFLGNEQFF.

CDR3 amino acids: CASSQALQGVFYGYTF. The CDR3 region has the DNA TGCGCCAGCAGCCAAGCTCTTCAGGGGGTCTTCTATGGCTACACCTTC. This chain joins TRBV4-1 and TRBJ1-2; 7 bases agree with TRBD1. Germline trimming cut 1 base from V and 4 bases from J; bases unmatched to any gene: 9. The germline gives CDR1 MGHRA, CDR2 YSYEKL. The CDR3 length is 16 residues.

The chain recombines TRBV29-1 with TRBJ2-1; 8 bases fit TRBD1. CDR1 and CDR2 from the germline V gene are SQVTM and ANQGSEA. The CDR3 spans 17 residues. With V trimmed by 2 bases and J by 7 bases, 16 bases remained unmatched. DNA for the CDR3: TGCAGCGTTGAACCGGGACAGGTTTTTTATTCCTTTAATGAGCAGTTCTTC. Translating it yields CSVEPGQVFYSFNEQFF.

The rearrangement uses TRBV6-1 and TRBJ2-7, with 8 nucleotides matching TRBD1. Germline V lookup: CDR1 MNHNS, CDR2 SASEGT. The junction had 6 bases not matched to a gene; V was cut back by 2 bases and J by 3 bases. The CDR3 sequence is 15 residues long. Written as DNA, the CDR3 is TGTGCCAGCAGTGAATGGACAGGGCCCCTCTACGAGCAGTACTTC. Protein: CASSEWTGPLYEQYF.

In regard to this clone: One end of the junction varies from germline; a read error may be responsible. This chain connects TRBV28 to TRBJ1-5; tentative D call: TRBD1 (6 bases). Germline CDR1 is MDHEN and CDR2 is SYDVKM. The CDR3 length is 12 residues. CDR3 region: CASSPKRTGGDF. Here the CDR3 DNA reads TGTGCCAGCAGTCCGAAACGAACGGGGGGCGATTTT.

This clone showed up just once. The genes are TRBV7-6 and TRBJ2-7; the D gene is possibly TRBD1 (7 bases). The CDR3 runs to 15 residues. With 1 base removed from V and 6 bases from J, the gap between germline ends came to 16 bases. Germline loops: CDR1 SGHVS, CDR2 FNYEAQ. CDR3 bases: TGTGCCAGCAGCTTAGGGCCAGGGGGAGGCTCCGAGCAGTACTTC. It translates to CASSLGPGGGSEQYF.

The gene calls are TRBV29-1 and TRBJ1-1, with D possibly being TRBD1 (5 bases). CDR1 and CDR2 (germline): SQVTM, ANQGSEA. The length of the CDR3 is 13 residues. The V gene lost 7 bases and the J gene lost 8 bases, with 20 bases spanning the gap. The CDR3: CSAQVSRAGEAFF. The CDR3 region has the DNA TGCAGCGCCCAGGTTTCCAGGGCGGGGGAAGCTTTCTTT.

The chain links TRBV11-2 to TRBJ2-7; possible D gene TRBD1, 6 bases. The CDR3 sequence is 15 residues long. V lost 5 bases and J 0 bases, leaving 14 bases between the germline ends. The germline V gene has CDR1 SGHAT and CDR2 FQNNGV. As DNA, the CDR3 is TGTGCCAGCAGCCCGGGGCAGGGGTCCTCCTACGAGCAGTACTTC. It specifies CASSPGQGSSYEQYF.

This clone was seen a handful of times. The chain recombines TRBV28 with TRBJ2-3, with TRBD2 as a possible D gene (5 bases). Deletions cut 6 bases from V and 6 bases from J, with 13 bases between. The CDR3 contains 13 residues. Germline CDR1 MDHEN, CDR2 SYDVKM. The CDR3 spells CASRTTREDTQYF. The CDR3, as DNA: TGTGCCAGCAGGACAACGAGGGAGGATACGCAGTATTTT.